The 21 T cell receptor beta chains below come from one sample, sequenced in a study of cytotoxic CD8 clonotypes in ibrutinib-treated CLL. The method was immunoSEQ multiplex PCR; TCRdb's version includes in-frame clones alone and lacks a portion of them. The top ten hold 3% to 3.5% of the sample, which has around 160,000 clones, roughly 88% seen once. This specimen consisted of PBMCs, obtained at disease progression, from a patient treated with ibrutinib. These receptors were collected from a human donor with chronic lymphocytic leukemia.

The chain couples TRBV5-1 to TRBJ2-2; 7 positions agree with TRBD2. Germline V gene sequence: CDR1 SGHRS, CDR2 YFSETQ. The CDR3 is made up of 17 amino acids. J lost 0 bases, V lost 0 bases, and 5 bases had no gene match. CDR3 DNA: TGCGCCAGCAGCTTGGGTGCGGGAGCGACGAACACCGGGGAGCTGTTTTTT. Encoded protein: CASSLGAGATNTGELFF.

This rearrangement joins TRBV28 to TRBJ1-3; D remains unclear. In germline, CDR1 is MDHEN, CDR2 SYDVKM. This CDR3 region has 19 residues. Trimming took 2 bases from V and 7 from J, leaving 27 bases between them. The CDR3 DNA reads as TGTGCCAGCAGTTTAATTGTGAAGAAAGTGCAGCGGTACGCGAACACCATATATTTT. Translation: CASSLIVKKVQRYANTIYF.

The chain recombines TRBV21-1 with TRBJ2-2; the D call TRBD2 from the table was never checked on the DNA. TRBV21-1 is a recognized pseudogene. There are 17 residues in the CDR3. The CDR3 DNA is TGTGCCAGCAGTCCCAGGACTAGCTTTTCGAACACCGGGGAGCTGTTTTTT. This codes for CASSPRTSFSNTGELFF.

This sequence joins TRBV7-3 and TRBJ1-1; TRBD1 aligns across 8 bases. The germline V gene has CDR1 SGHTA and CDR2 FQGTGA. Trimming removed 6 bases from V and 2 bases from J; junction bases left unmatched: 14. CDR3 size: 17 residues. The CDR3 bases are TGTGCCAGCAGTTTGGGGGGGACAGGCCCTTTTAACACTGAAGCTTTCTTT. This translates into CASSLGGTGPFNTEAFF.

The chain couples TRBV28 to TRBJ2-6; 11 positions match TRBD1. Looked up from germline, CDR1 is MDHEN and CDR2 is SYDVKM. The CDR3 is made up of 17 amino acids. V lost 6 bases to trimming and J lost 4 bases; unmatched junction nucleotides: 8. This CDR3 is CASSRGTGGLGANVLTF. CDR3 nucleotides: TGTGCCAGCAGCCGCGGGACAGGGGGGCTCGGGGCCAACGTCCTGACTTTC. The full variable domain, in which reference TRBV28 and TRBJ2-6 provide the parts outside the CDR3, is DVKVTQSSRYLVKRTGEKVFLECVQDMDHENMFWYRQDPGLGLRLIYFSYDVKMKEKGDIPEGYSVSREKKERFSLILESASTNQTSMYLCASSRGTGGLGANVLTFGAGSRLTVL.

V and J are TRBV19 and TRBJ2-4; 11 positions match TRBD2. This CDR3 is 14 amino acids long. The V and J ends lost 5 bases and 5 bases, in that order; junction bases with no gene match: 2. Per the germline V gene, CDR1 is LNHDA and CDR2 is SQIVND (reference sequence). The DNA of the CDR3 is TGTGCCAGTAGTTTGGGACTAGCGGAAAACATTCAGTACTTC. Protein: CASSLGLAENIQYF.

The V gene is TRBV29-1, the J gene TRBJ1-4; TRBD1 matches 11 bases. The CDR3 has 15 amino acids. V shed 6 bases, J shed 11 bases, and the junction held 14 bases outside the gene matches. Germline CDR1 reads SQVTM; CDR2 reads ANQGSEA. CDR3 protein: CSVGGTGGPGGKLFF. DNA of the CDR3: TGCAGCGTCGGCGGGACAGGGGGACCTGGGGGTAAACTGTTTTTT.

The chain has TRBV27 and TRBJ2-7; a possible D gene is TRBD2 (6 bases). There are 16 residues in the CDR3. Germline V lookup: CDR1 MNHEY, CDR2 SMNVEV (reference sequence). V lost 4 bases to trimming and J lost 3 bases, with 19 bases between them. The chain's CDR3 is CASSSWAGRRSYEQYF. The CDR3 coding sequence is TGTGCCAGCAGTTCTTGGGCGGGACGGAGGAGCTACGAGCAGTACTTC.

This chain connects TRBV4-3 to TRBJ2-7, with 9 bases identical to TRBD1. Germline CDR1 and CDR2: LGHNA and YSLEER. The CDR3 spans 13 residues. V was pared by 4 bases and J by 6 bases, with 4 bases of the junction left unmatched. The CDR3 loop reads CASSPWTGAEQYF. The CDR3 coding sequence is TGCGCCAGCAGCCCTTGGACAGGGGCCGAGCAGTACTTC.

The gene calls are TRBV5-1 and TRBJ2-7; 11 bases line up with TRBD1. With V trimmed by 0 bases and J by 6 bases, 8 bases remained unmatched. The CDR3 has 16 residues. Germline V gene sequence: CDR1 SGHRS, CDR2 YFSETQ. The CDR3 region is CASSLAGRTGGGEQYF. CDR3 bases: TGCGCCAGCAGCTTGGCCGGAAGGACAGGGGGCGGCGAGCAGTACTTC.

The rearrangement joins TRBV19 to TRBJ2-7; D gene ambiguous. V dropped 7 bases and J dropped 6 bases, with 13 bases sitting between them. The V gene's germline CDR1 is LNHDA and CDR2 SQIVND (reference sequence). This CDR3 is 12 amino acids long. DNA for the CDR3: TGTGCCAGTAAAAATGTGGCGAGCGAGCAGTACTTC. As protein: CASKNVASEQYF.

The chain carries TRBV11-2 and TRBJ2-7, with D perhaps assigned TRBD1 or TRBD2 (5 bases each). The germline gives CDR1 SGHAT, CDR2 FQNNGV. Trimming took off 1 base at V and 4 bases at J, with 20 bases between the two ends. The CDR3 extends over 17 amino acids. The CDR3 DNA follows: TGTGCCAGCAGCTTAGTTACCATCGGCCGGGGACCTTACGAGCAGTACTTC. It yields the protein CASSLVTIGRGPYEQYF.

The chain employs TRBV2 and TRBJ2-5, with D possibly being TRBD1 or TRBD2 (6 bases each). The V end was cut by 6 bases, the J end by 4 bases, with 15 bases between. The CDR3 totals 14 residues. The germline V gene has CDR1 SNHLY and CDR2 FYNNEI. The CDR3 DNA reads TGTGCCAGCAGCGCTATGGGGGGCGTAGAGACCCAGTACTTC. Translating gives CASSAMGGVETQYF.

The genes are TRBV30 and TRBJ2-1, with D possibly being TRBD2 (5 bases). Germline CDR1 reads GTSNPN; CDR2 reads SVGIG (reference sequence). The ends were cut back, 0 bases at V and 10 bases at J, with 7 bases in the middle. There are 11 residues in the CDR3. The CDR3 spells CAWSVRGEQFF. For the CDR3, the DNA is TGTGCCTGGAGTGTACGAGGGGAGCAGTTCTTC.

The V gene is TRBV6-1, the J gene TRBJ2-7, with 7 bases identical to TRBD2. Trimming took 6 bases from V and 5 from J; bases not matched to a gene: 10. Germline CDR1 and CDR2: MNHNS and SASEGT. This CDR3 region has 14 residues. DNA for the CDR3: TGTGCCAGCAGCCTACTGGGGGGGGTCGACGAGCAGTACTTC. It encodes CASSLLGGVDEQYF.

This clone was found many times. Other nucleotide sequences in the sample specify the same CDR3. The CDR3 loop is CASSPGGAYEQYF. The CDR3 DNA reads as TGTGCCAGCAGTCCGGGAGGGGCCTACGAGCAGTACTTC. The rearrangement joins TRBV27 to TRBJ2-7; TRBD2 matches 8 bases. Germline trimming cut 5 bases from V and 2 bases from J; bases unmatched to any gene: 2. The CDR3 sequence is 13 residues long. CDR1 and CDR2 from the germline V gene are MNHEY and SMNVEV (reference sequence).

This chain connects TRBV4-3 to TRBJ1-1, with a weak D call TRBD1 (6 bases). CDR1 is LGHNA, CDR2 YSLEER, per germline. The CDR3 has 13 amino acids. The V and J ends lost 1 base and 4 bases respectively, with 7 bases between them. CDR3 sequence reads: CASSQVGATEAFF. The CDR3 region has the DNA TGCGCCAGCAGCCAAGTGGGGGCCACTGAAGCTTTCTTT.

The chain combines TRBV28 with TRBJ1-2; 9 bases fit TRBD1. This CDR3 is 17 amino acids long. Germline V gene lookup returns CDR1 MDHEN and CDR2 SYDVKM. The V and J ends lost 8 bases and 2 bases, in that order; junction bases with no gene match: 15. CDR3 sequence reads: CASLPATPGQGNYGYTF. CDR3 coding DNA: TGTGCCAGCCTCCCGGCCACCCCGGGACAGGGAAACTATGGCTACACCTTC.

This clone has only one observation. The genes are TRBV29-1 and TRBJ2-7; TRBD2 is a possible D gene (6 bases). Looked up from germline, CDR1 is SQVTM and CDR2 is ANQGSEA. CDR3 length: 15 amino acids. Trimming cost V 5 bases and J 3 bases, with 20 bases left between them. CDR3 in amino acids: CSVRLGAGPGYEQYF. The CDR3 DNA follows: TGCAGCGTTCGGTTAGGAGCGGGCCCCGGCTACGAGCAGTACTTC.

The CDR3 sequence: CSVTNGGGTEAFF. CDR3 nucleotide sequence: TGCAGCGTTACTAATGGCGGGGGAACTGAAGCTTTCTTT. The chain couples TRBV29-1 to TRBJ1-1; a weak D match, TRBD1 (5 bases). The CDR3 runs to 13 residues. The V gene lost 5 bases and the J gene lost 5 bases, with 15 bases spanning the gap. Germline CDR1 reads SQVTM; CDR2 reads ANQGSEA.

The CDR3 region is CASSSLVGTAYNEQFF. In nucleotides, the CDR3 is TGTGCCAGCAGCTCCTTAGTTGGGACAGCTTACAATGAGCAGTTCTTC. V usage is TRBV7-9 and J usage is TRBJ2-1; 7 bases match TRBD1. The CDR3 is 16 amino acids. The junction had 10 bases not matched to a gene; V was cut back by 4 bases and J by 4 bases. Germline CDR1 reads SEHNR; CDR2 reads FQNEAQ (reference sequence).